This TCR beta chain was profiled in a study of cytomegalovirus exposure and HLA in healthy donors. Study-wide context: The 100 to 150 validation repertoires matched the roughly 650 first-cohort repertoires in platform, a later analysis reported.

The study's findings and limits: A list of 150 or so TCR beta chains associated with cytomegalovirus was given. Reportedly, diagnosis of cytomegalovirus status by the classifier showed high specificity and sensitivity.

Assay used: immunoSEQ multiplex PCR; TCRdb lists only in-frame clones, some missing. This sample has tens of thousands of clones, with roughly 96% found just once. Comments on this clone: Its antigen is unknown.

Trimming at V came to 3 bases and at J to 5 bases, leaving 10 bases not matched to a gene. The V gene's germline CDR1 is SGDLS and CDR2 YYNGEE. This CDR3 is 16 amino acids long. The chain joins TRBV9 to TRBJ2-1; TRBD2 matches at 8 bases. Sequencing was carried out using PBMCs. This TCR was recovered from a man younger than 35 in good health and CMV-seronegative. This CDR3 reads CASSASTSELHNEQFF. DNA of the CDR3: TGTGCCAGCAGCGCCTCGACTAGCGAGTTGCACAATGAGCAGTTCTTC.